This T cell receptor (beta chain) derives from a study of shared clonotypes between healthy human individuals. Study-wide results and limits: Naive CD4 clonotype sharing across a few donors was around 5%. Deeper or shallower sequencing was expected to change how clonotypes are shared among donors.

This clone has just a few counts. The antigen remains unidentified. Trimming stripped 0 bases from V and 6 bases from J, with 9 bases between. Germline CDR1 is SGHDT and CDR2 is YYEEEE. CDR3 size: 13 residues. Some clones are missing from TCRdb's copy, which holds only in-frame ones; the method was immunoSEQ multiplex PCR. The table lists approximately 980,000 clones, 60% to 85% of them singletons, with approximately 1.5% in the top ten. The specimen was memory CD4+ T cells sorted from blood. Subset indicated: CD45RA-negative fraction. The clonotype originates from a young man in good health. The chain couples TRBV5-6 to TRBJ2-5; no definite D call. DNA for the CDR3: TGTGCCAGCAGCTTGGAGGTTTTGAAGACCCAGTACTTC. Translating it yields CASSLEVLKTQYF.